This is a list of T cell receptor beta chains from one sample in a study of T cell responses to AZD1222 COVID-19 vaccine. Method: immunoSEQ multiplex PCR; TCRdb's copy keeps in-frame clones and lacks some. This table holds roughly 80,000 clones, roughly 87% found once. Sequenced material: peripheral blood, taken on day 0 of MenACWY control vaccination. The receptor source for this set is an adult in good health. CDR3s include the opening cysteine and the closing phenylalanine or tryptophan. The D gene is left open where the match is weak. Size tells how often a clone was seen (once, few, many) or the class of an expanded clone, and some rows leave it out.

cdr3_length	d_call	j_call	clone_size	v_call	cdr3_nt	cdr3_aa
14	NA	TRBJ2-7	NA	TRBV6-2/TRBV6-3	TGTGCCAGCAGTCCAAACAGGGCCCCCTACGAGCAGTACTTC	CASSPNRAPYEQYF
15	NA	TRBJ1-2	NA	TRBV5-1	TGCGCCAGCAGCTTGGACACCGGGCCTATTAATGGCTACACCTTC	CASSLDTGPINGYTF
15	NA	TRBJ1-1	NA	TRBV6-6	TGTGCCAGTATAAAAAGCGGGGGAGTAGGGGAAAAAGCTTTCTTT	CASIKSGGVGEKAFF
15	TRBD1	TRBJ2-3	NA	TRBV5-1	TGCGCCAGCAGCTTGGAGGGGGCCTACTCAGATACGCAGTATTTT	CASSLEGAYSDTQYF
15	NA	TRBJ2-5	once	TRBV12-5	TGTGCTAGTGGATCAGGCCTAGTAGAGGGGGAGACCCAGTACTTC	CASGSGLVEGETQYF
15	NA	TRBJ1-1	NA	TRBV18	TGTGCCAGCTCACCAGTTGGGGACATGAACACTGAAGCTTTCTTT	CASSPVGDMNTEAFF
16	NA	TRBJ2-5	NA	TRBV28	TGTGCCAGCAGTTTGGGACGACAGTCCAGAGAAGAGACCCAGTACTTC	CASSLGRQSREETQYF
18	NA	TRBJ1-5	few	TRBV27	TGTGCCAGCAGTTCCCGATTGGAGTTAACAAGTGCCAATCAGCCCCAGCATTTT	CASSSRLELTSANQPQHF
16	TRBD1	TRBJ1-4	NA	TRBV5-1	TGCGCCAGCAGTTCCGGGACAGGGGGCTCTAATGAAAAACTGTTTTTT	CASSSGTGGSNEKLFF
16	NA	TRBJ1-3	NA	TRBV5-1	TGCGCCAGCAGCTTGGAGATTCCGGGATCTGGAAACACCATATATTTT	CASSLEIPGSGNTIYF
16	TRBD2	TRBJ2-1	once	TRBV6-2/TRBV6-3	TGTGCCAGCAGTCCACTAGCGGGGGGGCAGTACAATGAGCAGTTCTTC	CASSPLAGGQYNEQFF
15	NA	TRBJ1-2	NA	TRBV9	TGTGCCAGCAGCGTGTCAGGGGAGGGACACTATGGCTACACCTTC	CASSVSGEGHYGYTF
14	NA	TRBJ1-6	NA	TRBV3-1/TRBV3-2	TGTGCCAGCAGCCAAGATAGGGACTTTTCACCCCTCCACTTT	CASSQDRDFSPLHF
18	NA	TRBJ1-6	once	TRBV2	TGTGCCAGCAGTGAAGGACAGGTACTGAAGTCCTATAATTCACCCCTCCACTTT	CASSEGQVLKSYNSPLHF
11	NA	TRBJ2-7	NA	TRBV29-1	TGCAGCGTTGAAGGGGCCTACGAGCAGTACTTC	CSVEGAYEQYF
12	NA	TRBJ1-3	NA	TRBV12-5	TGTGCTAGTGGAGTCCCCGGAAACACCATATATTTT	CASGVPGNTIYF
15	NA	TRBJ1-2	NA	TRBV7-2	TGTGCCAGCAGCGTCGGGACACCGAGTCCCAATGGCTACACCTTC	CASSVGTPSPNGYTF
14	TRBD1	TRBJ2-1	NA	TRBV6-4	TGTGCCAGCAGTGGGGGGACAGGGGACGATGAGCAGTTCTTC	CASSGGTGDDEQFF
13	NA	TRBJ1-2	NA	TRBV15	TGTGCCACCAGCCCCGACAGGAACTATGGCTACACCTTC	CATSPDRNYGYTF
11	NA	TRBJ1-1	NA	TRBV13	TGTGCCAGCAGCTTACAGGCTGAAGCTTTCTTT	CASSLQAEAFF
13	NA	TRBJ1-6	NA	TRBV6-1	TGTGCCAGCAGCTTGGTGGGGGGATCACCCCTCCACTTT	CASSLVGGSPLHF
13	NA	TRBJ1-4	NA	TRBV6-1	TGTGCCAGCAGTGACAGGGCCAATGAAAAACTGTTTTTT	CASSDRANEKLFF
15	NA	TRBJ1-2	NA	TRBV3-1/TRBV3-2	TGTGCCAGCAGCGTATACAGGAGCACTAACTATGGCTACACCTTC	CASSVYRSTNYGYTF
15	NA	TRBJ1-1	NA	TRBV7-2	TGTGCCAGCAGCTTAGGACTATCCAGGGACACTGAAGCTTTCTTT	CASSLGLSRDTEAFF